This T cell receptor beta chain appears in the sequencing data of a study of blood T cell repertoires in COVID-19. The germline CDR1 and CDR2 sequences are MNHEY and SMNVEV (reference sequence). CDR3 length: 12 residues. Trimming shortened V by 5 bases and J by 4 bases, and 7 bases separated the two germline ends. The table came from immunoSEQ multiplex PCR; TCRdb's copy has only in-frame clones and leaves some out. The sample has approximately 48,000 clones, roughly 85% seen once. This receptor was identified in a man aged 60-69 years with acute or convalescent COVID-19. The sample consisted of peripheral blood. This chain links TRBV27 with TRBJ2-3; the D is unclear. The CDR3 loop is CASSPFPDTQYF. Written as DNA, the CDR3 is TGTGCCAGCAGTCCCTTCCCAGATACGCAGTATTTT.